The 25 T cell receptor beta chains below come from one sample, sequenced in a study of blood T cell repertoires in COVID-19. Generated by immunoSEQ multiplex PCR, the TCRdb table keeps only in-frame clones and is missing some. The table shows under 150,000 clones, with roughly 80% occurring only once. The specimen sequenced was peripheral blood. These receptor sequences come from a human donor in a cohort sampled during active COVID-19.

This chain connects TRBV29-1 to TRBJ2-7, with TRBD1 matching over 10 bases. The germline CDR1 and CDR2 sequences are SQVTM and ANQGSEA. V lost 4 bases to trimming and J lost 3 bases; unmatched junction nucleotides: 6. CDR3 length equals 14 residues. The CDR3 spells CSVVEGTGDYEQYF. The CDR3 nucleotides read TGCAGCGTTGTAGAGGGGACAGGGGACTACGAGCAGTACTTC.

This chain connects TRBV10-3 to TRBJ1-1; D not resolved. CDR1 and CDR2 from the germline V gene are ENHRY and SYGVKD. V dropped 2 bases and J dropped 7 bases, with 11 bases sitting between them. There are 13 residues in the CDR3. The CDR3 spells CAISEGREYEAFF. CDR3 coding DNA: TGTGCCATCAGTGAGGGAAGGGAGTATGAAGCTTTCTTT.

The chain is built from TRBV5-5 and TRBJ1-3; D is undetermined. The CDR3 extends over 18 amino acids. V was cut by 1 base and J by 0 bases, with 17 bases left in between. CDR1 and CDR2 from the germline V gene are SGHKS and YYEKEE (reference sequence). Here the CDR3 DNA reads TGTGCCAGCAGCTTGTTACTAGGCGGGTCAAGCTCTGGAAACACCATATATTTT. Translation: CASSLLLGGSSSGNTIYF. The complete variable domain, with remaining parts taken from reference TRBV5-5 and TRBJ1-3, reads DAGVTQSPTHLIKTRGQQVTLRCSPISGHKSVSWYQQVLGQGPQFIFQYYEKEERGRGNFPDRFSARQFPNYSSELNVNALLLGDSALYLCASSLLLGGSSSGNTIYFGEGSWLTVV.

V gene TRBV5-1 combines with J gene TRBJ2-1; 8 positions match TRBD1. There are 14 residues in the CDR3. The V gene end was trimmed by 3 bases and the J gene end by 7 bases; junction bases not matched to a gene: 6. The germline gives CDR1 SGHRS, CDR2 YFSETQ. The DNA for the CDR3 is TGCGCCAGCAGCTACGGACAGGGTGGAAATGAGCAGTTCTTC. Translating it yields CASSYGQGGNEQFF.

This rearrangement joins TRBV4-3 to TRBJ2-1, with 11 bases identical to TRBD2. The length of the CDR3 is 16 residues. The germline V gene encodes CDR1 LGHNA and CDR2 YSLEER. V gave up 1 base and J gave up 8 bases; unmatched junction bases: 7. CDR3 coding DNA: TGCGCCAGCAGCCAAGGGACCGGGACTAGCGGCTATGAGCAGTTCTTC. Its protein product is CASSQGTGTSGYEQFF.

The CDR3 bases are TGTGCCAGCTCACCGGGCCTGGACATGAACACTGAAGCTTTCTTT. The encoded protein is CASSPGLDMNTEAFF. The gene calls are TRBV18 and TRBJ1-1; D may be TRBD1 (5 bases). Germline values: CDR1 KGHSH, CDR2 LQKENI. CDR3 length: 15 amino acids. Trimming left V 3 bases short and J 0 bases short, with 11 bases between.

The rearrangement joins TRBV11-1 to TRBJ2-1; possible D gene TRBD1, 5 bases. Trimming pared 5 bases from V and 10 bases from J, leaving 15 bases between. The V gene's germline CDR1 is SGHAT and CDR2 FQDESV (reference sequence). The CDR3 length is 13 residues. CDR3 in DNA: TGTGCCAGCAGCACCGACAGACCTAGGGAGCAGTTCTTC. It translates to CASSTDRPREQFF.

The chain uses TRBV5-6 and TRBJ2-3, with 9 bases that match TRBD2. The CDR3 spans 18 residues. From germline, CDR1 is SGHDT and CDR2 YYEEEE. V dropped 4 bases and J dropped 4; count of bases not matched to a gene: 16. The CDR3 nucleotides read TGTGCCAGCAGCGATGGGACAGAGCGGGGGGCATTTCCAGATACGCAGTATTTT. It translates to CASSDGTERGAFPDTQYF.

This chain links TRBV19 with TRBJ2-4, with D possibly matching TRBD1 (5 bases). The ends were cut back, 4 bases at V and 1 base at J, with 26 bases in the middle. The CDR3 is made up of 20 amino acids. The germline gives CDR1 LNHDA, CDR2 SQIVND (reference sequence). CDR3 sequence: CASSRAGGAGWNSAKNIQYF. DNA of the CDR3: TGTGCCAGTAGTAGGGCAGGTGGTGCAGGGTGGAATTCTGCCAAAAACATTCAGTACTTC.

The rearrangement uses TRBV7-9 and TRBJ1-4; D gene unclear. Germline V lookup: CDR1 SEHNR, CDR2 FQNEAQ (reference sequence). With 5 bases removed from V and 8 bases from J, the gap between germline ends came to 18 bases. CDR3 size: 15 residues. CDR3 in DNA: TGTGCCAGCAGCGCCAGACGGCCGCCCGGGGAAAAACTGTTTTTT. This encodes CASSARRPPGEKLFF.

This clone was seen only once. This chain connects TRBV7-2 to TRBJ2-3; TRBD2 might be the D (6 bases). The CDR3 has 16 amino acids. Germline V lookup: CDR1 SGHTA, CDR2 FQGNSA. Trimming removed 6 bases at V and 4 bases at J, with 20 bases between. The CDR3 sequence: CASRPRAAGLPDTQYF. The CDR3, as DNA: TGTGCCAGCAGACCCAGGGCGGCGGGATTGCCAGATACGCAGTATTTT.

The chain is built from TRBV30 and TRBJ2-2; D remains ambiguous. V was clipped by 3 bases and J by 5 bases, with 13 bases between them. The germline V gene has CDR1 GTSNPN and CDR2 SVGIG (reference sequence). The CDR3 extends over 14 amino acids. DNA of the CDR3: TGTGCCTGGAGGAGGCCCTTCCGGACCGGGGAGCTGTTTTTT. Its translation: CAWRRPFRTGELFF.

Only one count was recorded for this clone. The CDR3 sequence: CASRMGGRGTEAFF. CDR3 in DNA: TGTGCCAGCAGGATGGGGGGGCGCGGGACTGAAGCTTTCTTT. The gene calls are TRBV3-1 (or the pseudogene TRBV3-2) and TRBJ1-1; weak D call: TRBD1 (6 bases). V dropped 6 bases and J dropped 5 bases, with 16 bases sitting between them. This CDR3 has 14 amino acids. Germline assignment: CDR1 LGHDT and CDR2 YNNKEL (reference sequence).

The V gene is TRBV18, the J gene TRBJ2-3; TRBD1 matches 7 bases. The V segment lost 3 bases and the J segment 5 bases; nucleotides outside the gene matches: 2. The CDR3 sequence is 13 residues long. Germline V gene data show CDR1 as KGHSH and CDR2 as LQKENI. The CDR3 protein is CASSPNRGDTQYF. CDR3 bases: TGTGCCAGCTCACCGAACAGGGGAGATACGCAGTATTTT.

The chain recombines TRBV20-1 with TRBJ1-6; 9 nucleotides line up with TRBD1. CDR3 size: 16 residues. Trimming cost V 3 bases and J 6 bases; bases outside gene matches: 9. Germline loops: CDR1 DFQATT, CDR2 SNEGSKA (reference sequence). For the CDR3, the DNA is TGCAGTGCTAGTTCTCCCGGGACAGGGAGTAATTCACCCCTCCACTTT. Amino acid sequence: CSASSPGTGSNSPLHF.

This chain uses TRBV7-9 with TRBJ2-3; D is undetermined. The CDR3 runs to 14 residues. V gave up 5 bases and J gave up 1 base, with 10 bases separating them. Germline V gene lookup returns CDR1 SEHNR and CDR2 FQNEAQ (reference sequence). The DNA for the CDR3 is TGTGCCAGCAGCGTTGACTGGGGCACAGATACGCAGTATTTT. Translated: CASSVDWGTDTQYF.

The V and J genes are TRBV11-2 and TRBJ2-5; D not resolved. Germline V gene sequence: CDR1 SGHAT, CDR2 FQNNGV. The CDR3 runs to 13 residues. V was trimmed by 5 bases and J by 2 bases, leaving 9 bases between them. The CDR3 loop is CASSPLPQETQYF. The CDR3 DNA follows: TGTGCCAGCAGCCCCCTACCTCAAGAGACCCAGTACTTC.

This CDR3 is CASKLGQSGANVLTF. DNA for the CDR3: TGTGCCAGCAAGCTGGGGCAGAGCGGGGCCAACGTCCTGACTTTC. The J gene is TRBJ2-6, the V gene TRBV28, with a weak D call TRBD1 (5 bases). Trimming took off 7 bases at V and 4 bases at J, with 14 bases between the two ends. The CDR3 length is 15 residues. The germline V gene encodes CDR1 MDHEN and CDR2 SYDVKM. Supplemented by reference TRBV28 and TRBJ2-6, the full variable domain reads DVKVTQSSRYLVKRTGEKVFLECVQDMDHENMFWYRQDPGLGLRLIYFSYDVKMKEKGDIPEGYSVSREKKERFSLILESASTNQTSMYLCASKLGQSGANVLTFGAGSRLTVL.

This sequence joins TRBV6-2 or TRBV6-3 and TRBJ1-5; D not certain. Per the germline V gene, CDR1 is MNHEY and CDR2 is SVGEGT. There are 17 residues in the CDR3. V lost 4 bases and J lost 6, with 22 bases in between. For the CDR3, the DNA is TGTGCCAGCAGTTCCTACCCCACCGTCCAGGTGGGTCAGCCCCAGCATTTT. Translation: CASSSYPTVQVGQPQHF.

The gene calls are TRBV27 and TRBJ2-6; D unresolved. Deletions cut 5 bases from V and 4 bases from J, with 6 bases between. The CDR3 spans 13 residues. Germline values: CDR1 MNHEY, CDR2 SMNVEV (reference sequence). The CDR3: CASSRSGANVLTF. CDR3 in DNA: TGTGCCAGCAGTCGGTCCGGGGCCAACGTCCTGACTTTC.

The V gene is TRBV20-1, the J gene TRBJ2-7; a possible D gene is TRBD1 (6 bases). The CDR3 is made up of 13 amino acids. Trimming took 3 bases from V and 0 from J, leaving 9 bases between them. Germline V gene lookup returns CDR1 DFQATT and CDR2 SNEGSKA (reference sequence). The CDR3 spells CSASQGISYEQYF. The CDR3 DNA reads as TGCAGTGCTAGTCAGGGGATCTCCTACGAGCAGTACTTC.

The chain links TRBV2 to TRBJ2-2, with D perhaps TRBD1 (6 bases). Germline V gives CDR1 SNHLY, CDR2 FYNNEI. Trimming shortened V by 4 bases and J by 4 bases, and 10 bases separated the two germline ends. The CDR3 sequence is 14 residues long. The CDR3 DNA reads as TGTGCCAGCAGTGGCCAGGGGAGCACCGGGGAGCTGTTTTTT. The encoded protein is CASSGQGSTGELFF.

This clone was counted at least ten times. The gene calls are TRBV9 and TRBJ2-2; possibly TRBD1 for D (6 bases). CDR3 size: 15 residues. V dropped 0 bases and J dropped 6 bases, with 12 bases sitting between them. Germline assignment: CDR1 SGDLS and CDR2 YYNGEE. In nucleotides, the CDR3 is TGTGCCAGCAGCGTAGATACAGGGACATCCGGGGAGCTGTTTTTT. Protein sequence: CASSVDTGTSGELFF.

The V call is TRBV6-1, the J call TRBJ1-2, with TRBD1 matching over 8 bases. The J segment lost 4 bases and the V segment lost 2 bases, leaving 9 bases of the junction unmatched. This CDR3 contains 16 residues. CDR1 is MNHNS and CDR2 is SASEGT in the germline V gene. CDR3 DNA: TGTGCCAGCAGTGAAAGAGGGGCAGGGGGCGCCTATGGCTACACCTTC. Translating gives CASSERGAGGAYGYTF.

The rearrangement links TRBV21-1 to TRBJ1-3; the table gives TRBD1 as D, unverified against the DNA. TRBV21-1 is an annotated pseudogene. The CDR3 is made up of 17 amino acids. In nucleotides, the CDR3 is TGTGCCAGCAACGTCCTGGCCCAGGAAAGCTCTGGAAACACCATATATTTT. Translating gives CASNVLAQESSGNTIYF.